This T cell receptor (beta chain) emerged from a study of cytomegalovirus exposure and HLA in healthy donors. 13 Jbeta primers and 60 Vbeta primers were used for the PCR. Sequenced by immunoSEQ multiplex PCR; TCRdb stores in-frame clones only, minus some. The sample consists of about 120,000 clones, over 9.5% of them appearing once. Germline values: CDR1 SGHAT, CDR2 FQNNGV. V gave up 5 bases and J gave up 1 base; unmatched junction bases: 3. This CDR3 is built from 15 residues. This clonotype originated in a woman aged 18-35 years in good health and CMV-seropositive. The V call is TRBV11-2, the J call TRBJ2-1; 9 bases align to TRBD2. Material for sequencing was PBMCs. The CDR3 loop is CASSPREGSYNEQFF. DNA for the CDR3: TGTGCCAGCAGCCCGCGGGAGGGTTCCTACAATGAGCAGTTCTTC.